This T cell receptor (beta chain) was recorded in a study of technical replicates of blood from several donors. Germline V gene lookup returns CDR1 MGHRA and CDR2 YSYEKL. V shed 1 base and J 3 bases; nucleotides not matched to a gene: 6. This CDR3 has 15 amino acids. Produced via immunoSEQ multiplex PCR; TCRdb's table is partial and in-frame only. The sample consists of 90,000 to 100,000 clones, about 95% of them appearing once. The chain carries TRBV4-1 and TRBJ2-7; 7 bases match TRBD1. The origin of this receptor is a human donor in good health. Sequences were obtained from T cells isolated from PBMCs. The CDR3 loop reads CASSQGQGPIYEQYF. The DNA for the CDR3 is TGCGCCAGCAGCCAAGGACAGGGCCCGATCTACGAGCAGTACTTC.